This TCR beta chain derives from a study of blood T cells in healthy people across ages. General observations from the study: Correlation between TCR beta diversity and naive T cell percentage was strong.

In its sample, this clonotype was seen many times. The antigen remains undetermined. An end of the junction does not agree with germline; a read error may underlie this. The total RNA that was extracted per sample amounted to at least 5.5 micrograms. CDR3 length equals 11 residues. Germline-derived CDR1 and CDR2 are SNHLY and FYNNEI. Together with a sample-barcoded 5' primer, a J-beta primer mix was included in a second PCR lasting about 7 to 12 cycles. TCRdb fed the 5' RACE reads into MiXCR, producing one record per CDR3 protein. The repertoire consists of 760,000 or so distinct CDR3 sequences, with 20% to 25% occurring once and the leading ten covering more than 8.5%. This sample also belongs to another study, concerning T cells of mothers and their children. In that study: Donors comprised three healthy Caucasian mothers plus their six children. During the second PCR, the M1S primer introduced sample barcodes along with 2-4 random nucleotides.

V is TRBV2 and J is TRBJ2-5; possible D gene TRBD1, 5 bases. The sequencing sample was made of blood. The receptor's source is a boy aged 5-17 years in good health. The CDR3: CASSAGETQYF. The CDR3 bases are TGCGCCAGCAGCGCAGGGGAGACCCAGTACTTC. Variable domain in full (rest from reference TRBV2 and TRBJ2-5): EPEVTQTPSHQVTQMGQEVILRCVPISNHLYFYWYRQILGQKVEFLVSFYNNEISEKSEIFDDQFSVERPDGSNFTLKIRSTKLEDSAMYFCASSAGETQYFGPGTRLLVL.